This is a list of T cell receptor beta chains from one sample in a study of T cell responses to AZD1222 COVID-19 vaccine. Sequenced by immunoSEQ multiplex PCR; TCRdb stores in-frame clones only, minus some. The data contain approximately 120,000 clones, 85% to 90% of them singletons. The sequences come from peripheral blood, collected on day 0 of AZD1222 vaccination. The receptors shown here come from an adult in good health. Each CDR3 is given with its conserved first and last residue. Fields, in order: clone size, D gene, J gene, V gene, CDR3 DNA, CDR3 protein. A D gene is named only where the DNA matches it firmly. The listing skips clone size in some rows; elsewhere it reads once, few, many or a size class.

>NA|NA|TRBJ2-7|TRBV9
TGTGCCAGCAGCGTAGGGGCAGGTTCCTACGAGCAGTACTTC
CASSVGAGSYEQYF
>NA|TRBD2|TRBJ2-7|TRBV6-5
TGTGCCAGCAGTCCTAGCGGGAGGCAAACCTACGAGCAGTACTTC
CASSPSGRQTYEQYF
>NA|NA|TRBJ1-2|TRBV5-1
TGCGCCAGCAGCGCCGAGACAGGAGCCTATGGCTACACCTTC
CASSAETGAYGYTF
>NA|NA|TRBJ2-3|TRBV4-2
TGTGCCAGCAGCCAAGAAAGGGGGGCAGATACGCAGTATTTT
CASSQERGADTQYF
>NA|NA|TRBJ1-4|TRBV6-1
TGTGCCAGCAGTGAAAATGGAGTAAGCTCTGGCACTAATGAAAAACTGTTTTTT
CASSENGVSSGTNEKLFF
>once|NA|TRBJ2-4|TRBV6-2/TRBV6-3
TGTGCCAGCAGTTACTTAAACATTCAGTACTTC
CASSYLNIQYF
>NA|NA|TRBJ1-5|TRBV11-3
TGTGCCAGCAGCCGGTGGGGGACTGGAAGCAATCAGCCCCAGCATTTT
CASSRWGTGSNQPQHF
>NA|NA|TRBJ1-2|TRBV7-2
TGTGCCAGCAGCCCCCGGGGGGGGCCTGGCTACACCTTC
CASSPRGGPGYTF
>NA|TRBD1|TRBJ1-2|TRBV19
TGTGCCAGTAGCCGACAGGGGGGCTATGGCTACACCTTC
CASSRQGGYGYTF
>NA|NA|TRBJ2-7|TRBV6-1
TGTGCCAGCAGTGAATTGGGGACAAATCTCTACGAGCAGTACTTC
CASSELGTNLYEQYF
>once|NA|TRBJ1-1|TRBV6-2/TRBV6-3
TGTGCCAGCAGTCAGGGGAGAAACACTGAAGCTTTCTTT
CASSQGRNTEAFF
>once|TRBD2|TRBJ2-3|TRBV11-2
TGTGCCAGCAGCAAGGGACTAGCGGGAGGGGGGGTGGATACGCAGTATTTT
CASSKGLAGGGVDTQYF
>once|NA|TRBJ1-6|TRBV5-4
TGTGCCAGCAGCTTGGCTACAGGGAATAATTCACCCCTCCACTTT
CASSLATGNNSPLHF
>NA|NA|TRBJ1-1|TRBV9
TGTGCCAGCAGCGTAGCCCCAGGGAGGACTGAAGCTTTCTTT
CASSVAPGRTEAFF
>NA|NA|TRBJ1-1|TRBV7-2
TGTGCCAGCAGCTTCAAAACCGGGACAAATGAAGCTTTCTTT
CASSFKTGTNEAFF
>few|NA|TRBJ2-7|TRBV5-6
TGTGCCAGCAGCTCCCCGGCGTCGCGCAACTCCTACGAGCAGTACTTC
CASSSPASRNSYEQYF
>NA|TRBD1|TRBJ2-3|TRBV4-3
TGCGCCAGCAGCCCAGGGGGTAGCGGCACAGATACGCAGTATTTT
CASSPGGSGTDTQYF
>NA|TRBD2|TRBJ2-1|TRBV5-4
TGTGCCAGCAGCTTCTTCTCGGGAGGCGCCCCACCCCATGAGCAGTTCTTC
CASSFFSGGAPPHEQFF
>NA|NA|TRBJ2-7|TRBV27
TGTGCCAGCAGTTCGGCTAGCAAATACTACGAGCAGTACTTC
CASSSASKYYEQYF
>once|TRBD1|TRBJ1-6|TRBV27
TGTGCCAGCAGTGCCCTACAGGGGGCGGGGAGTTCACCCCTCCACTTT
CASSALQGAGSSPLHF
>NA|NA|TRBJ2-2|TRBV29-1
TGCAGCGTCAGAAGGTCCAGGGATACCGGGGAGCTGTTTTTT
CSVRRSRDTGELFF
>NA|TRBD2|TRBJ2-1|TRBV7-8
TGTGCCAGCAGCCCCGGGACTAGCGGTTACAATGAGCAGTTCTTC
CASSPGTSGYNEQFF
>NA|NA|TRBJ2-1|TRBV5-1
TGCGCCAGCAGCTTGGCCCTGGGGGCAGGGGAGCAGTTCTTC
CASSLALGAGEQFF
>NA|NA|TRBJ1-2|TRBV7-2
TGTGCCAGCAGCTTAGTAAGTTCGGTTGGCTACACCTTC
CASSLVSSVGYTF
>NA|TRBD1|TRBJ1-4|TRBV9
TGTGCCAGCAGCTTCTCCGGGACAGAGAATGAAAAACTGTTTTTT
CASSFSGTENEKLFF
>NA|TRBD1|TRBJ2-2|TRBV5-6
TGTGCCAGCAGCTCGTTACAGGGGGCGGGCACCGGGGAGCTGTTTTTT
CASSSLQGAGTGELFF
>NA|NA|TRBJ2-7|TRBV5-5
TGTGCCAGCAGCTTGGGCTTACGGACAGATTCCTACGAGCAGTACTTC
CASSLGLRTDSYEQYF
>NA|NA|TRBJ1-5|TRBV19
TGTGCCAGTAGTACCCCGGGGGTCAGGGGAAGTCAGCCCCAGCATTTT
CASSTPGVRGSQPQHF
>NA|TRBD2|TRBJ2-2|TRBV5-1
TGCGCCAGCAGCTTGGCTCCAGCGGGAGGGCCAGGTCCCACCGGGGAGCTGTTTTTT
CASSLAPAGGPGPTGELFF
>once|NA|TRBJ1-6|TRBV10-1
TGCGCCAGCAGTGAAGAATTTTGGATTTCAACTCCTAATTCACCCCTCCACTTT
CASSEEFWISTPNSPLHF
>once|NA|TRBJ1-1|TRBV18
TGTGCCAGCTCACCTTCGACACAGAACACTGAAGCTTTCTTT
CASSPSTQNTEAFF
>NA|NA|TRBJ1-2|TRBV5-1
TGCGCCAGCAGCCGCGTAGGGGTCTATGGCTACACCTTC
CASSRVGVYGYTF
>NA|NA|TRBJ2-3|TRBV7-2
TGTGCCAGCAGCTCTGGACTATCACAGCGCGATACGCAGTATTTT
CASSSGLSQRDTQYF
>NA|NA|TRBJ2-2|TRBV29-1
TGCAGCGTTGTAAACCCCGATGGGCTGTTTTTT
CSVVNPDGLFF
>NA|TRBD1|TRBJ2-1|TRBV2
TGTGCCAGTGAGAGGGGGACAGGGGTCAATGAGCAGTTCTTC
CASERGTGVNEQFF
>few|NA|TRBJ2-1|TRBV3-1/TRBV3-2
TGTGCCAGCAGCCGGGGAAATGAGCAGTTCTTC
CASSRGNEQFF
>NA|TRBD1|TRBJ1-5|TRBV12-3/TRBV12-4
TGTGCCAGCAGGACAGGGGAGAATCAGCCCCAGCATTTT
CASRTGENQPQHF
>NA|NA|TRBJ2-1|TRBV19
TGTGCCAGTACCCCCCCCGGAGGGGGCATGGGAAATGAGCAGTTCTTC
CASTPPGGGMGNEQFF
>NA|NA|TRBJ2-3|TRBV2
TGTGCCAGCAGTGGGGTTGGCACAGATACGCAGTATTTT
CASSGVGTDTQYF
>NA|NA|TRBJ1-1|TRBV7-2
TGTGCCAGCAGACGGACGAGAAACACTGAAGCTTTCTTT
CASRRTRNTEAFF
>NA|NA|TRBJ2-2|TRBV28
TGTGCCAGCAGTTTATTGGGGGTCGGCGGGGAGCTGTTTTTT
CASSLLGVGGELFF
>NA|TRBD2|TRBJ2-7|TRBV3-1/TRBV3-2
TGTGCCAGCAGCCCCTTGGGTGGGGGGGGCTACGAGCAGTACTTC
CASSPLGGGGYEQYF